The entry below gives a single TCR beta chain sequence along with its context. Ten or more counts support this clonotype. The clone's antigen remains unknown. Nothing much larger sits one base from this clone, and base qualities are not available. Systemically healthy Caucasian individuals from Russia, over 30 in total and aged roughly 6 to 100 years, were included as donors. About 9.8 milliliters of peripheral blood were drawn from each donor into EDTA-treated Vacutainer tubes. Ficoll-Paque density-gradient centrifugation was used to isolate PBMCs, with at least 6.5 million per sample. Total RNA, at least 5.5 micrograms per sample, was extracted from PBMCs with Trizol reagent. For every donor, an aliquot of PBMCs went through flow cytometry to measure the percentages of naive CD45RAhigh/CD27high T cells. The method was 5' RACE. Sequencing instrument: Illumina HiSeq 2500. A second PCR of roughly 6 to 11 cycles was performed with a sample-barcoded 5' primer and a J-beta primer mix. A unique molecular identifier was introduced onto each TCR beta cDNA molecule by a template-switch 5' adaptor carrying 12 random nucleotides. Each sample yielded at least 3 million CDR3-containing paired-end reads. First-strand cDNA was synthesized from all RNA with the Mint cDNA synthesis kit, primed by a TRBC-specific oligonucleotide. Following uracil-DNA glycosylase treatment, a first 18-cycle PCR with universal primers M1SS and BC2_uni_R was performed on all cDNA. In the source study's methods: For normalization, 1 million high-quality reads were randomly selected from each sample, with every read carrying a distinct molecular identifier. Reads with shared molecular identifiers were discarded instead of being binned into consensus sequences. MiTCR, run with a Q25 quality threshold and the strictest error-elimination algorithm, handled CDR3 identification, clonotype clustering and error correction. Lower-bound total TCR beta diversity was estimated with a nonparametric unseen species model using Euler transformation. The public reads were run again by TCRdb, first through fastp at Q25 and then through MiXCR, and only productive beta chains were kept. Each entry merges the rows of one CDR3 protein and shows their most common DNA and genes. Clone size and V and J calls follow TCRdb, not the original study. Counted in this sample were 1.5 million to 1.8 million distinct CDR3 sequences; 42% of them appeared once. Just over 4% of the sample lies in the top ten.

The data were obtained in a study of blood T cells in healthy people across ages (dated by TCRdb to between 2015 and 2017). Regarding the study in general: Template switching captured roughly one uniquely barcoded TCR beta cDNA molecule per two T cells in model experiments. To track age-related changes in TCR beta repertoire diversity, the study relied on deep sequencing normalized with unique cDNA molecular identifiers. The donors were split into four age groups: young (average around 15 years), middle-aged (more than 35), aged (approximately 60) and long-lived (82). To avoid experimental bias, donors of different ages were randomly spread across the sequencing lanes. For two donors (one aged 18 to 30 and one aged 80 or older), the study analyzed two additional independent replicas of 1 million unique cDNA reads from the same blood draw.

The CDR3, cysteine through phenylalanine, is 15 amino acids long. Only the CDR3 DNA is retained, 45 bases long and in frame from the first base. V is cut back by 0 bases and J by 1 base, with 1 base in the junction unmatched. Broader findings and caveats from the paper: Since profiling was done on bulk unsorted PBMCs, naive and antigen-experienced compartments could not be conclusively compared. Donor CMV infection status was unknown, potentially confounding age-related changes in expanded clonotypes. Compared with the aged group, more naive CD4+ T cells, fewer expanded clones and increased TCR diversity were shown by the long-lived group, suggesting age selection. Observed TCR beta diversity per million T cells fell roughly linearly with age, and a significant reduction was already apparent by age roughly 40. A strong correlation was found between observed TCR beta diversity and the percentage of naive T cells measured by flow cytometry. Estimates of total diversity based on one million sequenced T cells were considered lower bounds and underestimates.

This receptor was taken from a woman under 30 in good health. Sequenced material: blood. The chain is encoded by TRBV12-3 or TRBV12-4 joined to TRBJ1-1; 8 bases in the middle match TRBD1. The CDR3 region has the sequence CASSLAGTGNTEAFF. The DNA sequence is as follows: TGTGCCAGCAGTTTAGCGGGGACAGGGAACACTGAAGCTTTCTTT.